Below are 6 T cell receptor beta chains sequenced from a single sample in a study of T cell repertoires in cytomegalovirus infection. MiXCR, applied by TCRdb to the reads, yields one record per CDR3 protein. The sample consists of fewer than 85,000 distinct CDR3 sequences, over 3.5% of them appearing once. The sequencing input was PBMCs. These receptors came from a human donor in good health (CMV status not recorded). Some clones in this sample may be carry-over from other donors' samples.

This clonotype was seen a handful of times. The chain has TRBV5-1 and TRBJ1-2, with 10 nucleotides matching TRBD1. The CDR3 runs to 14 residues. Trimming at V came to 4 bases and at J to 4 bases, leaving 4 bases not matched to a gene. The germline V gene has CDR1 SGHRS and CDR2 YFSETQ. This chain's CDR3 is CASSVTGGAYGYTF. In DNA, the CDR3 is TGCGCCAGCAGCGTGACAGGGGGCGCCTATGGCTACACCTTC.

This clonotype appeared many times. In nucleotides, the CDR3 is TGTGCCAGCAGCTTAGGGTTATTGGGGCTATACACCGGGGAGCTGTTTTTT. It specifies CASSLGLLGLYTGELFF. The chain employs TRBV7-2 and TRBJ2-2; the D gene is possibly TRBD1 (5 bases). The CDR3 spans 17 residues. V lost 1 base to trimming and J lost 3 bases, with 15 bases between them. Germline values: CDR1 SGHTA, CDR2 FQGNSA.

The genes are TRBV10-3 and TRBJ1-1, with D maybe TRBD1 (5 bases). The CDR3 length is 14 residues. Germline V gene sequence: CDR1 ENHRY, CDR2 SYGVKD. V lost 6 bases, J lost 5 bases, and 16 bases lay in between. CDR3 nucleotides: TGTGCCATCAGAACAGGCCCACAGGCGACTGAAGCTTTCTTT. Translating gives CAIRTGPQATEAFF.

There are many counts of this clonotype. The chain carries TRBV4-3 and TRBJ1-1; D may be TRBD1 (5 bases). This CDR3 spans 15 amino acids. Germline lookup yields CDR1 LGHNA and CDR2 YSLEER. V lost 3 bases and J 1 base, leaving 12 bases between the germline ends. This CDR3 is CASSHSGRGNTEAFF. The CDR3 DNA reads TGCGCCAGCAGCCATTCAGGGAGAGGGAACACTGAAGCTTTCTTT.

This clonotype was recorded at least ten times. This chain joins TRBV6-2 or TRBV6-3 and TRBJ1-1; perhaps TRBD1 as D (6 bases). The CDR3 is 15 residues long. CDR1 is MNHEY and CDR2 is SVGEGT in the germline V gene. V was cut by 6 bases and J by 4 bases, with 18 bases left in between. The CDR3 sequence is CASRDTRDTPTEAFF. CDR3 DNA: TGTGCCAGCAGAGACACCAGGGACACCCCCACTGAAGCTTTCTTT.

This clonotype was seen at least ten times. J is TRBJ2-7 and V is TRBV12-3 or TRBV12-4, with TRBD1 matching over 7 bases. Trimming at V came to 3 bases and at J to 6 bases, leaving 14 bases not matched to a gene. The CDR3 has 16 residues. The CDR3 DNA reads TGTGCCAGCAGTTTGGCAGGGGGATCAGGGGGACGCGAGCAGTACTTC. Its protein is CASSLAGGSGGREQYF.